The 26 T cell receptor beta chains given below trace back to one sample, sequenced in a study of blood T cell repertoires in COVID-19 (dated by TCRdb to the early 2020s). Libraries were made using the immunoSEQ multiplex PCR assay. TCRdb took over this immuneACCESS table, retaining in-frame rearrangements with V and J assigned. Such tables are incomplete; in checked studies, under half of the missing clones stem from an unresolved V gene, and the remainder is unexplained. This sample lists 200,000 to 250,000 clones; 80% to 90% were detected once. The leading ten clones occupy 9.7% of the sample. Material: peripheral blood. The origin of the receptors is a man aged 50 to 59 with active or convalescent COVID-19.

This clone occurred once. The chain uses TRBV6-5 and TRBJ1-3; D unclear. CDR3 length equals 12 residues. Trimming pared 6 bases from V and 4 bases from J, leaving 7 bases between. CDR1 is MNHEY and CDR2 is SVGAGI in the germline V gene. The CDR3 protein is CASSYPGNTIYF. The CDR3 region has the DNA TGTGCCAGCAGCTACCCGGGAAACACCATATATTTT.

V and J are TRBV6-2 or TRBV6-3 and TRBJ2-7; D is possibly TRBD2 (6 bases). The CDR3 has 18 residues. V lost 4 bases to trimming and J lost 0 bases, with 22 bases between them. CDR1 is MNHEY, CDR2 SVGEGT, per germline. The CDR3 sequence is CASSSLVGMEGGSYEQYF. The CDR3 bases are TGTGCCAGCAGTTCCCTCGTGGGGATGGAGGGAGGCTCCTACGAGCAGTACTTC.

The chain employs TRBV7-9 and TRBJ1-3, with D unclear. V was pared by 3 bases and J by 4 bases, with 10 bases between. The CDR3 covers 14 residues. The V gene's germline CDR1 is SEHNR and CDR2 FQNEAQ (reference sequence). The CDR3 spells CASSFFGVGNTIYF. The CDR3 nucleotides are TGTGCCAGCAGCTTCTTTGGAGTAGGAAACACCATATATTTT.

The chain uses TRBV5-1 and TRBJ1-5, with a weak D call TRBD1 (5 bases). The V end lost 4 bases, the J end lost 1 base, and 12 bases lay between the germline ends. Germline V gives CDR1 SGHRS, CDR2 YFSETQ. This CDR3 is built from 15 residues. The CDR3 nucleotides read TGCGCCAGCAGCGTTTTGGGGGGGAGCAATCAGCCCCAGCATTTT. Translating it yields CASSVLGGSNQPQHF.

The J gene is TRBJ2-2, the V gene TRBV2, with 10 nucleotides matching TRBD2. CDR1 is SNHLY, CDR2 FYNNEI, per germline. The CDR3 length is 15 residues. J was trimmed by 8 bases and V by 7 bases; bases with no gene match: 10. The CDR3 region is CASTALAGAGGELFF. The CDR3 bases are TGTGCCAGCACCGCCCTAGCGGGGGCCGGAGGGGAGCTGTTTTTT.

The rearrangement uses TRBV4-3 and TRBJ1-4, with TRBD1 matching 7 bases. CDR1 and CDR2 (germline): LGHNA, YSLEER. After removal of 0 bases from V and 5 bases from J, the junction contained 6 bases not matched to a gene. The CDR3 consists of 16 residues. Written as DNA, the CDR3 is TGCGCCAGCAGCCAAGATAACAGGGGTCTCAATGAAAAACTGTTTTTT. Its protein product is CASSQDNRGLNEKLFF.

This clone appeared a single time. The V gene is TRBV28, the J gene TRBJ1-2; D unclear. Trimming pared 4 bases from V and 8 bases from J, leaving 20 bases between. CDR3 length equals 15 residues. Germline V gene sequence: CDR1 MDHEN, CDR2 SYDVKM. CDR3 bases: TGTGCCAGCAGTTCCAAATTTTGGGCCCCGACGGGCTACACCTTC. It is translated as CASSSKFWAPTGYTF.

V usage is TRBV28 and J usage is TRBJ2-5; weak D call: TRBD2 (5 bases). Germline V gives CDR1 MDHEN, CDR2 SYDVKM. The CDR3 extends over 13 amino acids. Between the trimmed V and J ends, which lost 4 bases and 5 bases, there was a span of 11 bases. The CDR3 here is CASSSIERETQYF. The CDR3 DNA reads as TGTGCCAGCAGTTCAATTGAGCGGGAGACCCAGTACTTC.

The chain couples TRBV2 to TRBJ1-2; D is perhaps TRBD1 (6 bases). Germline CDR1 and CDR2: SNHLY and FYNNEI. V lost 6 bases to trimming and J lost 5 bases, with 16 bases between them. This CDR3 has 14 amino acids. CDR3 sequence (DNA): TGTGCCAGCAGACAGGGTCTGGATGTATATGGCTACACCTTC. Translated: CASRQGLDVYGYTF.

The CDR3 DNA follows: TGTGCCAGCAGTACGGGACAGGATGATGGCTACACCTTC. Residues: CASSTGQDDGYTF. V usage is TRBV2 and J usage is TRBJ1-2, with TRBD1 identical over 8 bases. This CDR3 is 13 amino acids long. Trimming at V came to 5 bases and at J to 6 bases, leaving 5 bases not matched to a gene. Looked up from germline, CDR1 is SNHLY and CDR2 is FYNNEI.

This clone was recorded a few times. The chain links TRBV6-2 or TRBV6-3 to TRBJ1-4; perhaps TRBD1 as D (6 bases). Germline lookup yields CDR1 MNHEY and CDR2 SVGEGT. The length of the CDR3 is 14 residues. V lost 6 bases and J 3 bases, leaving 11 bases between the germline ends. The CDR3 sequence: CASSKDSANEKLFF. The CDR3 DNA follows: TGTGCCAGCAGCAAGGACAGCGCTAATGAAAAACTGTTTTTT.

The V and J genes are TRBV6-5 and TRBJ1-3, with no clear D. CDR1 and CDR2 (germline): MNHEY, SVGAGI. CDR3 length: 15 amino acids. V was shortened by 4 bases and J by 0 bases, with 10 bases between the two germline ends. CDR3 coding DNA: TGTGCCAGCAGTTCGAGAAGAAACTCTGGAAACACCATATATTTT. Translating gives CASSSRRNSGNTIYF.

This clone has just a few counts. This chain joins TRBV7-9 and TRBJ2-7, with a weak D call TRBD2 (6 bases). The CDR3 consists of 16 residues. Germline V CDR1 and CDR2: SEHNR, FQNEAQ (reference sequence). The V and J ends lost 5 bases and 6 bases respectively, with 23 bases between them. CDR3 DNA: TGTGCCAGCAGCCCTCAGGGCGGGGTCCGTAGGGCCGAGCAGTACTTC. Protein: CASSPQGGVRRAEQYF. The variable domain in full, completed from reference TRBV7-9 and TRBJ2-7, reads DTGVSQNPRHKITKRGQNVTFRCDPISEHNRLYWYRQTLGQGPEFLTYFQNEAQLEKSRLLSDRFSAERPKGSFSTLEIQRTEQGDSAMYLCASSPQGGVRRAEQYFGPGTRLTVT.

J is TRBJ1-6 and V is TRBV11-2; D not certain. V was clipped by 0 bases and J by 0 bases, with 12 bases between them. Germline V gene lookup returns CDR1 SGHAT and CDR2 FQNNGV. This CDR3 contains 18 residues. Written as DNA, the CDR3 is TGTGCCAGCAGCTTAGATCCTTTAGTCCACTCCTATAATTCACCCCTCCACTTT. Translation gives CASSLDPLVHSYNSPLHF.

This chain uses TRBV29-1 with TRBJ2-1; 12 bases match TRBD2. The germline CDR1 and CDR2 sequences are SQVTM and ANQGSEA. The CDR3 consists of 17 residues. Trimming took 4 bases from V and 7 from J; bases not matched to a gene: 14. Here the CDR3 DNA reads TGCAGCGTTGGGAAGGCGGTCCTAGCGGGAGGGCGAAATGAGCAGTTCTTC. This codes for CSVGKAVLAGGRNEQFF.

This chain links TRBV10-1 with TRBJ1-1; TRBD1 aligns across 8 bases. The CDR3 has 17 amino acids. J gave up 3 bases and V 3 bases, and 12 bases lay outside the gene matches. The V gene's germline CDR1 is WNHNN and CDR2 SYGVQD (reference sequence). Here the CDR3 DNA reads TGCGCCAGCAGTGACGAGACGGGACAGGAAAATCACACTGAAGCTTTCTTT. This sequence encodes CASSDETGQENHTEAFF.

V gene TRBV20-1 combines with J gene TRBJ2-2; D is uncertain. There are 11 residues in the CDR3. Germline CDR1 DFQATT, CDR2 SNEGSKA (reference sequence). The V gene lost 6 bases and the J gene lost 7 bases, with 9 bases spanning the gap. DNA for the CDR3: TGCAGTGCCAGGATTCGCGGGGAGCTGTTTTTT. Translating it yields CSARIRGELFF.

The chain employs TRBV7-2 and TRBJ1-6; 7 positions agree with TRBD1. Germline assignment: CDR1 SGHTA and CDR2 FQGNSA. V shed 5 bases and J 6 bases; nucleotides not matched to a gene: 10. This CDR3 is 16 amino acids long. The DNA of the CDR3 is TGTGCCAGCAGCCCTAGACAGGGCCCACTTAATTCACCCCTCCACTTT. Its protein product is CASSPRQGPLNSPLHF.

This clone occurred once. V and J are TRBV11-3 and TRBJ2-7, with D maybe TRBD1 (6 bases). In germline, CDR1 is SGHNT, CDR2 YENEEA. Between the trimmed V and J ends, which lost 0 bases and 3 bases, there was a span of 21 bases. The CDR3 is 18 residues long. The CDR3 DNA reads TGTGCCAGCAGCTTAGAAAAGCAGGGGCCCAATTACCTCTACGAGCAGTACGTC. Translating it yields CASSLEKQGPNYLYEQYV.

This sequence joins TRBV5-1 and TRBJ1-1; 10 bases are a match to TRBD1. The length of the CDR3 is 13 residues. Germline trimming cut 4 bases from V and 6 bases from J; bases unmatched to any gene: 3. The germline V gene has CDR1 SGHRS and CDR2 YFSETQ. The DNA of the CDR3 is TGCGCCAGCAGCGCCGGACAGGGGGCTGAAGCTTTCTTT. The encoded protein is CASSAGQGAEAFF.

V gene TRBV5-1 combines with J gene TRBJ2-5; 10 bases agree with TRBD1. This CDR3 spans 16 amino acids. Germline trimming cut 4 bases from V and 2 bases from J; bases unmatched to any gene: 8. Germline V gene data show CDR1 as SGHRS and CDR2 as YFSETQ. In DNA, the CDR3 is TGCGCCAGCAGCCCATACCGGGACAGGGGACAAGAGACCCAGTACTTC. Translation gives CASSPYRDRGQETQYF.

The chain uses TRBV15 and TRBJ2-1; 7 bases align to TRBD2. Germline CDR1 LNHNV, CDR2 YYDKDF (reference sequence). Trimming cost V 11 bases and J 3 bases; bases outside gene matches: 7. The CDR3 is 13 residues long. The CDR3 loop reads CALGRGIYNEQFF. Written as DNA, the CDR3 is TGTGCCCTAGGGCGGGGGATCTACAATGAGCAGTTCTTC. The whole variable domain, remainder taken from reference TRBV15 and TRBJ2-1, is DAMVIQNPRYQVTQFGKPVTLSCSQTLNHNVMYWYQQKSSQAPKLLFHYYDKDFNNEADTPDNFQSRRPNTSFCFLDIRSPGLGDTAMYLCALGRGIYNEQFFGPGTRLTVL.

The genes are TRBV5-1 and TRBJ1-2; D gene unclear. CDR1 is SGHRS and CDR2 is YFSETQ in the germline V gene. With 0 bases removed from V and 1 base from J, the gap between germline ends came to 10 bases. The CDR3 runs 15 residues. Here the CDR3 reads CASSLVPGYNYGYTF. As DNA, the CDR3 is TGCGCCAGCAGCTTGGTCCCCGGTTATAACTATGGCTACACCTTC.

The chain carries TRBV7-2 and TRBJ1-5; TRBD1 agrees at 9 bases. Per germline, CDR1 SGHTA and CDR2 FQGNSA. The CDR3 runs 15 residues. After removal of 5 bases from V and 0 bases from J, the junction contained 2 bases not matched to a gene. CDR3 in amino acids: CASSPGQGSNQPQHF. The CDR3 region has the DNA TGTGCCAGCAGCCCGGGACAGGGTAGCAATCAGCCCCAGCATTTT.

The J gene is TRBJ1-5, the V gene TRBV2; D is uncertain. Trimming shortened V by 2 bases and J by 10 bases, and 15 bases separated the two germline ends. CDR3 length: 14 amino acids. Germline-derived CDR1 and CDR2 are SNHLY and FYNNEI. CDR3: CASSERGLPAPQHF. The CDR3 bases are TGTGCCAGCAGTGAACGGGGTCTGCCCGCCCCCCAGCATTTT. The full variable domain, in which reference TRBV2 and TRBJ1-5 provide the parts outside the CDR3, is EPEVTQTPSHQVTQMGQEVILRCVPISNHLYFYWYRQILGQKVEFLVSFYNNEISEKSEIFDDQFSVERPDGSNFTLKIRSTKLEDSAMYFCASSERGLPAPQHFGDGTRLSIL.

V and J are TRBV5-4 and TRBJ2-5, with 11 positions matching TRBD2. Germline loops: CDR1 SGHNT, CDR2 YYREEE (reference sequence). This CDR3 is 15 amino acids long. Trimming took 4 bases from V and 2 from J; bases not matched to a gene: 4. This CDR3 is CASSHSSGRQETQYF. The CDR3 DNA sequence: TGTGCCAGCAGCCACTCTAGCGGGAGGCAAGAGACCCAGTACTTC.